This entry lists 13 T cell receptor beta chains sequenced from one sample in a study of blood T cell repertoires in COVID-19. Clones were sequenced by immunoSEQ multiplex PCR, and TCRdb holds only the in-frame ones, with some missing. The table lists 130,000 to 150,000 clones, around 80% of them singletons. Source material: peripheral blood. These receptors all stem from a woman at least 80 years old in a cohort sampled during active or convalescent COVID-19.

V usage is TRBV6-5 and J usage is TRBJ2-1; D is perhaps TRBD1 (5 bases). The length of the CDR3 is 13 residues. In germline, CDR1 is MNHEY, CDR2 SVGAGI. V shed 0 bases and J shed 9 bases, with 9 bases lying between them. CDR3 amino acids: CASSYSARGEQFF. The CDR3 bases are TGTGCCAGCAGTTACTCCGCTAGGGGTGAGCAGTTCTTC.

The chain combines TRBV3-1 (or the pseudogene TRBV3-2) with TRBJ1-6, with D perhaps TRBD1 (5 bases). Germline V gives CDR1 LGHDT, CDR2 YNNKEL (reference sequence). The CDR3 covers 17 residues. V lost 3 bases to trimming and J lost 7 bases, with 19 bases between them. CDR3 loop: CASSHRVGRARNSPLHF. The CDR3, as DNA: TGTGCCAGCAGCCATAGAGTCGGCAGGGCACGCAATTCACCCCTCCACTTT.

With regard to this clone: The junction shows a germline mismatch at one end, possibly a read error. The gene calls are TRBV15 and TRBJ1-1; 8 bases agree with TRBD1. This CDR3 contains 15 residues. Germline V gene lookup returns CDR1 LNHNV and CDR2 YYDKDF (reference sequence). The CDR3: CAISTGTGLNTEAFF. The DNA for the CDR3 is TGTGCCATCAGCACCGGGACAGGTTTGAACACTGAAGCTTTCTTT.

The CDR3 DNA is TGTGCCAGCAGCCAAAGAAGGGACAGCCTCTATGGCTACACCTTC. It is translated as CASSQRRDSLYGYTF. J is TRBJ1-2 and V is TRBV14, with 7 bases lining up with TRBD1. CDR1 SGHDN and CDR2 FVKESK come from the germline V gene. V was pared by 2 bases and J by 4 bases, with 7 bases of the junction left unmatched. This CDR3 comprises 15 residues.

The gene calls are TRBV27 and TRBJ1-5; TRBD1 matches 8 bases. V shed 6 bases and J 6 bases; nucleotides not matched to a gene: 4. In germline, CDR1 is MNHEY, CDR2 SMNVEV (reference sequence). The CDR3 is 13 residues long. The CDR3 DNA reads TGTGCCAGCAGCCCGACAGGGGTTCAGCCCCAGCATTTT. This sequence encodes CASSPTGVQPQHF.

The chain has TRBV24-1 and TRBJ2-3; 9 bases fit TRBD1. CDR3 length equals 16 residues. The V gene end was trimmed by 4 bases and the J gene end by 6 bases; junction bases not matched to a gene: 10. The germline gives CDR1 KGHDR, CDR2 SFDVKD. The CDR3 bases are TGTGCCACCAGTGACGGGACAGGGATACCCTCGGATACGCAGTATTTT. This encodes CATSDGTGIPSDTQYF.

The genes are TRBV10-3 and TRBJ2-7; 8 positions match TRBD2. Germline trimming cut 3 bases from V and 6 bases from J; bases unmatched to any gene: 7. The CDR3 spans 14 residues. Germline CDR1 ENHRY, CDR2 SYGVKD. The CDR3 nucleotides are TGTGCCATCAGTGAAAGCGGGGGCCAGGGCGAGCAGTACTTC. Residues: CAISESGGQGEQYF.

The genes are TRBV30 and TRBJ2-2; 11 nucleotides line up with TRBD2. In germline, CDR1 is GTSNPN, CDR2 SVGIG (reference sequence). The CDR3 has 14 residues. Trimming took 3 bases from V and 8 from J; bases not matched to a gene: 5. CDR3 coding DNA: TGTGCCTGGAGAGAGACTAGCGGGGTGGGGGAGCTGTTTTTT. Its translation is CAWRETSGVGELFF. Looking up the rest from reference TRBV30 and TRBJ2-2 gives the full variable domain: SQTIHQWPATLVQPVGSPLSLECTVEGTSNPNLYWYRQAAGRGLQLLFYSVGIGQISSEVPQNLSASRPQDRQFILSSKKLLLSDSGFYLCAWRETSGVGELFFGEGSRLTVL.

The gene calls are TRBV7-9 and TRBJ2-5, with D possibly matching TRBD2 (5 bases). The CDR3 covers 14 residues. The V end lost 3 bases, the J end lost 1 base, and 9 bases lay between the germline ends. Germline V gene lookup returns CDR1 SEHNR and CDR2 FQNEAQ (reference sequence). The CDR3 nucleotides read TGTGCCAGCAGCTTTTATCGGGGCCAAGAGACCCAGTACTTC. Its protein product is CASSFYRGQETQYF.

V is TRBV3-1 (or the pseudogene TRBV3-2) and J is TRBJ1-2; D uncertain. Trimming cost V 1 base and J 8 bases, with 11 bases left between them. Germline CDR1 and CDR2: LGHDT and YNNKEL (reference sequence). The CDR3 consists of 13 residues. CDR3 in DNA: TGTGCCAGCAGCCAAGCGACCAGCGGCGGCTACACCTTC. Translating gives CASSQATSGGYTF.

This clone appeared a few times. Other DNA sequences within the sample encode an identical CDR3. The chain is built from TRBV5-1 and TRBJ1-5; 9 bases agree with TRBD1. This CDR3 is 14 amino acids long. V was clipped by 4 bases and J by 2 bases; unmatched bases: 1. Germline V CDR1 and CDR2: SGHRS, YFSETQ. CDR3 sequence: CASSRTGGNQPQHF. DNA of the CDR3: TGCGCCAGCAGCCGGACAGGGGGCAATCAGCCCCAGCATTTT.

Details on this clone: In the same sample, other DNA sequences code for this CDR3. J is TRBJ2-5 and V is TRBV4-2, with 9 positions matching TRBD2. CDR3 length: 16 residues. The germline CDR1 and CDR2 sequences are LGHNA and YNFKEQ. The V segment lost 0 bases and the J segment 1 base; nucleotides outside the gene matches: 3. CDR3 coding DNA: TGTGCCAGCAGCCAAGAAGGGCGGGGGGGCCAAGAGACCCAGTACTTC. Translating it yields CASSQEGRGGQETQYF.

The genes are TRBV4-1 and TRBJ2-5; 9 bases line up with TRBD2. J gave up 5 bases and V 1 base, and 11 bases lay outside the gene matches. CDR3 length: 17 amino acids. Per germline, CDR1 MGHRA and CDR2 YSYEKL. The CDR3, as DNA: TGCGCCAGCAGCCAAGGGGCTAGCGGGACCTACGGGGAGACCCAGTACTTC. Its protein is CASSQGASGTYGETQYF.